This T cell receptor (beta chain) came from a study of CD8 T cells in Susac syndrome. The study's findings and limits: CD4+ T cell repertoires in Susac syndrome exhibited no evidence of clonal expansion. It was acknowledged by the study that relatively few individuals were included in its TCR sequencing and HLA analysis.

In regard to this clonotype: What it recognizes is unknown.

In germline, CDR1 is SGDLS, CDR2 YYNGEE. The CDR3 sequence is 14 residues long. V dropped 4 bases and J dropped 2; count of bases not matched to a gene: 3. From blood CD8+ and CD4+ T cells, TCR beta sequences were generated. An input of roughly 0.45 to 1 ug of RNA was subjected to reverse transcription using random hexamers. TCRdb reprocessed the immunoSEQ multiplex PCR reads with MiXCR, giving one entry per CDR3 protein. The data contain some 77,000 distinct CDR3 sequences, roughly 91% of them seen just once; the ten biggest clones take up roughly 0.56%. The gene calls are TRBV9 and TRBJ2-7; 10 bases are shared with TRBD1. The origin of this receptor is a human donor with Susac syndrome. Specimen: CD4+ T cells from PBMCs. In DNA, the CDR3 is TGTGCCAGCAGCCCAGGGACAGGGGCCTACGAGCAGTACTTC. It is translated as CASSPGTGAYEQYF. The whole variable domain, remainder taken from reference TRBV9 and TRBJ2-7, is DSGVTQTPKHLITATGQRVTLRCSPRSGDLSVYWYQQSLDQGLQFLIQYYNGEERAKGNILERFSAQQFPDLHSELNLSSLELGDSALYFCASSPGTGAYEQYFGPGTRLTVT.